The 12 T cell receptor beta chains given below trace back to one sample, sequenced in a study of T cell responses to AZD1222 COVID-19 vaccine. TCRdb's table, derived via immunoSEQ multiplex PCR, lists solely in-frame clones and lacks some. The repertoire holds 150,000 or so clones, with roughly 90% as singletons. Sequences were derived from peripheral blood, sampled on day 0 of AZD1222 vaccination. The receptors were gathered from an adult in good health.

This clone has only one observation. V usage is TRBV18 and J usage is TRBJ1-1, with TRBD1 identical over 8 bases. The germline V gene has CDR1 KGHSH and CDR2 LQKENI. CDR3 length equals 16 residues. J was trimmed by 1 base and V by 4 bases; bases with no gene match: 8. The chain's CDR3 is CASSLLTGDQNTEAFF. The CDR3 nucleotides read TGTGCCAGCTCACTATTGACAGGGGACCAGAACACTGAAGCTTTCTTT.

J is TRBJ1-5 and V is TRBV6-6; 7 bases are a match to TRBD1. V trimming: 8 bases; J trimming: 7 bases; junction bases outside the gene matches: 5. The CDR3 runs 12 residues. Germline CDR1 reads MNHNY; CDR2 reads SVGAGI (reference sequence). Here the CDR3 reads CASYRGEQPQHF. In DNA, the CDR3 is TGTGCCAGCTACAGGGGTGAACAGCCCCAGCATTTT.

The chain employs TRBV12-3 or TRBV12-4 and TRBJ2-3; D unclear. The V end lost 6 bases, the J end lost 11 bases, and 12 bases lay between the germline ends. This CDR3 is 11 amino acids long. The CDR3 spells CASRKSGGQYF. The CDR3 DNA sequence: TGTGCCAGCAGGAAGTCCGGTGGGCAGTATTTT.

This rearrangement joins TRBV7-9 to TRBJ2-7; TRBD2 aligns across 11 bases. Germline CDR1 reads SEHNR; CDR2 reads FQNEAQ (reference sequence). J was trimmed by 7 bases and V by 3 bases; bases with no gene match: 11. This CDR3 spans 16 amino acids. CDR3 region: CASSFGTSGLDGEQYF. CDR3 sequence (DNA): TGTGCCAGCAGCTTCGGGACTAGCGGCCTGGATGGGGAGCAGTACTTC. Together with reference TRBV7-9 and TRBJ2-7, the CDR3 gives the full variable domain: DTGVSQNPRHKITKRGQNVTFRCDPISEHNRLYWYRQTLGQGPEFLTYFQNEAQLEKSRLLSDRFSAERPKGSFSTLEIQRTEQGDSAMYLCASSFGTSGLDGEQYFGPGTRLTVT.

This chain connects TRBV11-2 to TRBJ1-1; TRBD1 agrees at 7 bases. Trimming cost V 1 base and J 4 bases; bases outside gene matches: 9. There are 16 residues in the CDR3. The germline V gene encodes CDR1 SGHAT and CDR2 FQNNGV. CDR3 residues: CASSLGGTAAGTEAFF. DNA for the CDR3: TGTGCCAGCAGCTTAGGTGGGACAGCGGCAGGCACTGAAGCTTTCTTT.

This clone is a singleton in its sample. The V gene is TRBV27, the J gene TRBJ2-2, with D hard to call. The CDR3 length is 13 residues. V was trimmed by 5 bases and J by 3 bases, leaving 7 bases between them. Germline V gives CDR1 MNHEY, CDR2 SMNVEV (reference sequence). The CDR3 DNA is TGTGCCAGCAGTCTCCTTTACACCGGGGAGCTGTTTTTT. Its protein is CASSLLYTGELFF.

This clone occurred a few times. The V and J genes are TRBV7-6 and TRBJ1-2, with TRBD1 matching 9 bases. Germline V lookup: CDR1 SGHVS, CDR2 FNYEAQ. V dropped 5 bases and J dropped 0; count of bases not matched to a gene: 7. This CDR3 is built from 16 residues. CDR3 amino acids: CASSPDRGHPNYGYTF. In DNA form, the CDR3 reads TGTGCCAGCAGCCCGGACAGGGGCCATCCTAACTATGGCTACACCTTC.

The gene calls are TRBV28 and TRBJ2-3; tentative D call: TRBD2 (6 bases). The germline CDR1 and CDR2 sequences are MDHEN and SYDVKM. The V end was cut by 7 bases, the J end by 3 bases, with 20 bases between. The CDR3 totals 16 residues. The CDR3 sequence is CASITGGKHGTDTQYF. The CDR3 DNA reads TGTGCCAGCATTACCGGGGGTAAACACGGGACAGATACGCAGTATTTT.

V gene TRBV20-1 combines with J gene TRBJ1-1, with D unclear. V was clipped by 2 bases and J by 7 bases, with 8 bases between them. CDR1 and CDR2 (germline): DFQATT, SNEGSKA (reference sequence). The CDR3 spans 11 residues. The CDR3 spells CSARSGLEAFF. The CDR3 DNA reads TGCAGTGCTAGATCGGGCCTTGAAGCTTTCTTT.

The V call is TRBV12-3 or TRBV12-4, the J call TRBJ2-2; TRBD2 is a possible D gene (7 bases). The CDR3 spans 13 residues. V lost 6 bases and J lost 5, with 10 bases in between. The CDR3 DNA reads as TGTGCCAGCAGGAAGGGGGGGACCGGGGAGCTGTTTTTT. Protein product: CASRKGGTGELFF.

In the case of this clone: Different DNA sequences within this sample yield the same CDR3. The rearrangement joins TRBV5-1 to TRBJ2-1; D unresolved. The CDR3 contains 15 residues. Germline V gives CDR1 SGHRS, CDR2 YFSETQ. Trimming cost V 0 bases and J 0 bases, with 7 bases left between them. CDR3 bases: TGCGCCAGCAGCTTGGACCGCGGCTCCTACAATGAGCAGTTCTTC. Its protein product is CASSLDRGSYNEQFF.

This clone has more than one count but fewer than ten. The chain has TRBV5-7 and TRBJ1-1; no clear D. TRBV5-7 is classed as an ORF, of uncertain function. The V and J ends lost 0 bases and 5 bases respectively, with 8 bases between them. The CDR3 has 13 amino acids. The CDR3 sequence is CASSLGWKTEAFF. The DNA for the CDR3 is TGTGCCAGCAGCTTGGGATGGAAAACTGAAGCTTTCTTT.